These T cell receptor beta chains were read from a single sample in a study of blood T cell repertoires in COVID-19. Libraries were prepared by immunoSEQ multiplex PCR; TCRdb keeps only in-frame clonotypes and omits some of them. Of a few hundred thousand clones listed, roughly 86% are singletons. The specimen sequenced was peripheral blood. All receptors derive from a man aged 18 to 30 with active or convalescent COVID-19. The CDR3 runs from the conserved cysteine through the conserved F or W. A D gene is named only where the DNA matches it firmly. Size is omitted from some rows. Given values are once, few, many or a class for expanded clones.

DNA: TGTGCCAGTAGTATTGGGCATAATTCACCCCTCCACTTT; CDR3: CASSIGHNSPLHF; size: few; J: TRBJ1-6; D: .; V: TRBV19
DNA: TGCGCCAGCAGCTTGGAACCCCATCGACAGGGAAAAGAGACCCAGTACTTC; CDR3: CASSLEPHRQGKETQYF; size: .; J: TRBJ2-5; D: TRBD1; V: TRBV5-1
DNA: TGTGCCAGTCATAAACAGGGGGCCCGCGAGACCCAGTACTTC; CDR3: CASHKQGARETQYF; size: .; J: TRBJ2-5; D: TRBD1; V: TRBV2
DNA: TGCAGTGCTAGTGGTAGCGGGGACAGCTACGAGCAGTACTTC; CDR3: CSASGSGDSYEQYF; size: .; J: TRBJ2-7; D: .; V: TRBV20-1
DNA: TGTGCCAGCAGTGACGTCATCGGTGAAGCTTTCTTT; CDR3: CASSDVIGEAFF; size: .; J: TRBJ1-1; D: .; V: TRBV6-1
DNA: TGTGCCAGCAGGAGACAGGGAGAGGAGACCCAGTACTTC; CDR3: CASRRQGEETQYF; size: .; J: TRBJ2-5; D: .; V: TRBV21-1
DNA: TGTGCCAGCAGCTTGGCCCCAGGACAGGGGGTATATGGCTACACCTTC; CDR3: CASSLAPGQGVYGYTF; size: .; J: TRBJ1-2; D: TRBD1; V: TRBV5-6
DNA: TGCAGCGTCGCTGACAGGGTTGGAAACACCATATATTTT; CDR3: CSVADRVGNTIYF; size: .; J: TRBJ1-3; D: TRBD1; V: TRBV29-1
DNA: TGTGCCAGCGCGAGGGGAGGGGTCGTTGAGCAGTTCTTC; CDR3: CASARGGVVEQFF; size: .; J: TRBJ2-1; D: TRBD2; V: TRBV6-5
DNA: TGTGCCAGCAGTCAGGGGGCTACTAACTATGGCTACACCTTC; CDR3: CASSQGATNYGYTF; size: once; J: TRBJ1-2; D: TRBD1; V: TRBV7-2
DNA: TGTGCCAGCAGTTACTCTGGGAGAGAGGTCCCCTATGGCTACACCTTC; CDR3: CASSYSGREVPYGYTF; size: .; J: TRBJ1-2; D: .; V: TRBV6-6
DNA: TGTGCCAGCAGCTTGGCGGGACAAATCAACTATGGCTACACCTTC; CDR3: CASSLAGQINYGYTF; size: .; J: TRBJ1-2; D: .; V: TRBV5-4
DNA: TGCGCCAGCAGCTTAAAAGCCACAGGGAACACTGAAGCTTTCTTT; CDR3: CASSLKATGNTEAFF; size: .; J: TRBJ1-1; D: .; V: TRBV5-1
DNA: TGTGCTAGTGGTTTCAGGAATGAGCAGTTCTTC; CDR3: CASGFRNEQFF; size: once; J: TRBJ2-1; D: .; V: TRBV12-5
DNA: TGTGCCAGCGCTGCGGGGGGATCAACCGGGGAGCTGTTTTTT; CDR3: CASAAGGSTGELFF; size: .; J: TRBJ2-2; D: TRBD2; V: TRBV6-4
DNA: TGTGCCAGCAGCGTAGCAGGGTCAGCCTATGGCTACACCTTC; CDR3: CASSVAGSAYGYTF; size: .; J: TRBJ1-2; D: .; V: TRBV9
DNA: TGTGCCAGCAGCCCCGCGCTTACCGGGGAGCTGTTTTTT; CDR3: CASSPALTGELFF; size: .; J: TRBJ2-2; D: .; V: TRBV7-9